What follows are 28 T cell receptor beta chains derived from one specimen sequenced in a study of T cell responses to AZD1222 COVID-19 vaccine (dated by TCRdb to the early 2020s). The library was generated by the immunoSEQ multiplex PCR assay. In TCRdb, the immuneACCESS table is reduced to in-frame sequences with V and J assigned. These tables do not hold every clone; where another copy was compared, an unresolved V gene accounts for under half, and the others remain unexplained. In all, the sample holds about 140,000 clones, and about 93% of those were seen once. The top ten hold 4% of the sample. In the paper's terms, the time point label means: about 28 days (+/-7) after the second vaccine dose. Material: peripheral blood, obtained 28 days after the second AZD1222 dose. All receptors come from an adult who received the AZD1222 COVID-19 vaccine.

The V call is TRBV7-9, the J call TRBJ1-1; tentatively, D is TRBD1 (5 bases). The CDR3 extends over 16 amino acids. The germline V and J ends were trimmed by 5 bases and 4 bases, with 20 bases remaining between them. Germline loops: CDR1 SEHNR, CDR2 FQNEAQ (reference sequence). The CDR3 region has the DNA TGTGCCAGCAGCGGAATGTCTTTGGGGCTGGGCACTGAAGCTTTCTTT. It yields the protein CASSGMSLGLGTEAFF.

This clone has just one count. V gene TRBV28 combines with J gene TRBJ1-2, with 8 bases identical to TRBD1. The ends lost 3 bases at V and 7 bases at J; junction bases unmatched: 13. The CDR3 spans 16 residues. The germline V gene encodes CDR1 MDHEN and CDR2 SYDVKM. This CDR3 reads CASSLWVEGTGSGYTF. The CDR3 DNA follows: TGTGCCAGCAGTTTGTGGGTAGAGGGGACAGGTAGTGGCTACACCTTC.

V and J are TRBV5-4 and TRBJ1-2; 11 bases match TRBD1. The length of the CDR3 is 15 residues. V gave up 2 bases and J gave up 4 bases; unmatched junction bases: 4. The germline CDR1 and CDR2 sequences are SGHNT and YYREEE (reference sequence). DNA for the CDR3: TGTGCCAGCAGCTTAACCGGGACAGGGGGCTATGGCTACACCTTC. Amino acid sequence: CASSLTGTGGYGYTF.

For this clone: An end of the junction does not agree with germline; a read error may underlie this. V is TRBV11-2 and J is TRBJ2-7; D possibly corresponds to TRBD1 (5 bases). This CDR3 comprises 13 residues. Germline CDR1 reads SGHAT; CDR2 reads FQNNGV. CDR3 DNA: TGTGCCAGCAGAACTACGACAGTCAGAGAGCAATACTTC. It specifies CASRTTTVREQYF.

The rearrangement uses TRBV5-6 and TRBJ2-1, with unresolved D. V lost 4 bases and J 8 bases, leaving 13 bases between the germline ends. This CDR3 comprises 13 residues. Germline CDR1 SGHDT, CDR2 YYEEEE. The CDR3 reads CASSPEPSDEQFF. The CDR3 nucleotides are TGTGCCAGCAGCCCGGAACCCTCGGATGAGCAGTTCTTC.

This rearrangement joins TRBV6-4 to TRBJ2-7, with D perhaps matching TRBD1 (6 bases). Per germline, CDR1 MRHNA and CDR2 SNTAGT. This CDR3 contains 14 residues. Trimming removed 7 bases at V and 0 bases at J, with 13 bases between. CDR3 residues: CASTPQGRSYEQYF. The CDR3 DNA sequence: TGTGCCAGCACCCCACAGGGCCGCTCCTACGAGCAGTACTTC.

The chain is built from TRBV6-4 and TRBJ1-2; 9 bases match TRBD1. CDR1 is MRHNA, CDR2 SNTAGT, per germline. The CDR3 consists of 16 residues. The trim removed 6 bases at V and 5 bases at J, leaving 13 bases unmatched. The DNA of the CDR3 is TGTGCCAGCAGGGCCCCCCTGGACAGGGGACCGTATGGCTACACCTTC. Translated, it gives CASRAPLDRGPYGYTF.

This clone was detected only once. This chain uses TRBV7-9 with TRBJ2-7; D not resolved. Trimming cost V 5 bases and J 4 bases, with 12 bases left between them. The CDR3 sequence is 13 residues long. Germline CDR1 SEHNR, CDR2 FQNEAQ (reference sequence). The CDR3 DNA reads as TGTGCCAGCAGCACGGATGCCGGTTACGAGCAGTACTTC. Translation gives CASSTDAGYEQYF.

The gene calls are TRBV12-3 or TRBV12-4 and TRBJ2-7; D might be TRBD2 (5 bases). Trimming took off 3 bases at V and 2 bases at J, with 8 bases between the two ends. The length of the CDR3 is 13 residues. CDR3 loop: CASSLSGTYEQYF. Here the CDR3 DNA reads TGTGCCAGCAGTTTGTCCGGGACCTACGAGCAGTACTTC.

V usage is TRBV7-9 and J usage is TRBJ2-4; 14 bases align to TRBD2. CDR3 length: 15 residues. The junction had 6 bases not matched to a gene; V was cut back by 5 bases and J by 9 bases. Germline V gene data show CDR1 as SEHNR and CDR2 as FQNEAQ (reference sequence). The CDR3 DNA is TGTGCCAGCAGCGTGACTAGCGGGGGGGCCGTCATTCAGTACTTC. Residues: CASSVTSGGAVIQYF.

The rearrangement uses TRBV25-1 and TRBJ1-1, with D possibly matching TRBD1 (5 bases). This CDR3 spans 14 amino acids. Trimming stripped 4 bases from V and 0 bases from J, with 9 bases between. The germline V gene encodes CDR1 MGHDK and CDR2 SYGVNS. CDR3 nucleotides: TGTGCCAGCAGTGGGCACAGGCTGAACACTGAAGCTTTCTTT. Protein: CASSGHRLNTEAFF. Drawing the rest from reference TRBV25-1 and TRBJ1-1, the complete variable domain is EADIYQTPRYLVIGTGKKITLECSQTMGHDKMYWYQQDPGMELHLIHYSYGVNSTEKGDLSSESTVSRIRTEHFPLTLESARPSHTSQYLCASSGHRLNTEAFFGQGTRLTVV.

This chain uses TRBV4-3 with TRBJ1-2; D is uncertain. The CDR3 sequence is 14 residues long. With 0 bases removed from V and 8 bases from J, the gap between germline ends came to 13 bases. Germline V gene sequence: CDR1 LGHNA, CDR2 YSLEER. The chain's CDR3 is CASSQDWGGDGYTF. The CDR3 bases are TGCGCCAGCAGCCAAGATTGGGGAGGTGACGGCTACACCTTC.

The chain recombines TRBV28 with TRBJ1-5; 9 bases map to TRBD1. This CDR3 region has 15 residues. Germline V gene data show CDR1 as MDHEN and CDR2 as SYDVKM. With V trimmed by 2 bases and J by 5 bases, 4 bases remained unmatched. Here the CDR3 DNA reads TGTGCCAGCAGTTTAGGGGGACAGGGATATCAGCCCCAGCATTTT. Its translation: CASSLGGQGYQPQHF.

The chain couples TRBV29-1 to TRBJ1-1; D possibly corresponds to TRBD1 (6 bases). With 6 bases removed from V and 0 bases from J, the gap between germline ends came to 20 bases. The CDR3 sequence is 16 residues long. Germline V gives CDR1 SQVTM, CDR2 ANQGSEA. CDR3 DNA: TGCAGCGTCCCCCCTGGGACATACCTGATGAACACTGAAGCTTTCTTT. This translates into CSVPPGTYLMNTEAFF.

This chain links TRBV7-2 with TRBJ2-7; maybe TRBD2 (6 bases). Deletions cut 2 bases from V and 5 bases from J, with 10 bases between. The CDR3 contains 13 residues. CDR1 and CDR2 (germline): SGHTA, FQGNSA. CDR3 amino acids: CASSLMREDEQYF. The CDR3 coding sequence is TGTGCCAGCAGCTTAATGCGGGAAGACGAGCAGTACTTC.

The chain couples TRBV27 to TRBJ1-4; the D is unclear. Germline V gene lookup returns CDR1 MNHEY and CDR2 SMNVEV (reference sequence). This CDR3 region has 14 residues. Trimming removed 3 bases at V and 0 bases at J, with 5 bases between. CDR3 region: CASSFAATNEKLFF. The CDR3 DNA is TGTGCCAGCAGTTTCGCAGCAACTAATGAAAAACTGTTTTTT.

V gene TRBV12-3 or TRBV12-4 combines with J gene TRBJ1-3; maybe TRBD1 (6 bases). The CDR3 runs 13 residues. V lost 1 base and J lost 8, with 9 bases in between. CDR3 protein: CASSLVGADTIYF. Written as DNA, the CDR3 is TGTGCCAGCAGTTTAGTGGGGGCAGACACCATATATTTT.

This chain uses TRBV29-1 with TRBJ1-2; possible D gene TRBD1, 5 bases. Trimming removed 5 bases from V and 5 bases from J, with 15 bases in between. Germline-derived CDR1 and CDR2 are SQVTM and ANQGSEA. The CDR3 covers 13 residues. The CDR3 here is CSVSQGKGYGYTF. Here the CDR3 DNA reads TGCAGCGTTAGTCAGGGAAAGGGGTATGGCTACACCTTC.

This clone appeared a single time. The chain is built from TRBV7-6 and TRBJ1-5; 9 bases are shared with TRBD1. Germline CDR1 and CDR2: SGHVS and FNYEAQ. The ends lost 5 bases at V and 3 bases at J; junction bases unmatched: 5. The CDR3 length is 15 residues. The DNA for the CDR3 is TGTGCCAGCAGCCGGACAGGGGACGCCAATCAGCCCCAGCATTTT. Amino acids: CASSRTGDANQPQHF.

The chain carries TRBV5-5 and TRBJ1-1; D is undetermined. CDR3 length: 13 residues. Deletions cut 0 bases from V and 1 base from J, with 4 bases between. Germline lookup yields CDR1 SGHKS and CDR2 YYEKEE (reference sequence). The CDR3 reads CASSLVRNTEAFF. The CDR3 DNA reads TGTGCCAGCAGCTTGGTACGGAACACTGAAGCTTTCTTT.

This clone was counted a single time. The chain links TRBV6-5 to TRBJ1-5; a possible D gene is TRBD1 (5 bases). V lost 2 bases, J lost 7 bases, and 9 bases lay in between. There are 13 residues in the CDR3. Looked up from germline, CDR1 is MNHEY and CDR2 is SVGAGI. CDR3: CASSYAGRQPQHF. For the CDR3, the DNA is TGTGCCAGCAGTTACGCGGGACGGCAGCCCCAGCATTTT.

This chain's CDR3 is CASSRDYSNQPQHF. The DNA of the CDR3 is TGTGCCAGCTCCCGAGATTATAGCAATCAGCCCCAGCATTTT. The V gene is TRBV18, the J gene TRBJ1-5; D call uncertain. V was cut by 6 bases and J by 0 bases, with 9 bases left in between. Germline V lookup: CDR1 KGHSH, CDR2 LQKENI. CDR3 length: 14 residues.

The gene calls are TRBV7-9 and TRBJ1-3; D might be TRBD1 (5 bases). Germline CDR1 reads SEHNR; CDR2 reads FQNEAQ (reference sequence). V was shortened by 5 bases and J by 0 bases, with 17 bases between the two germline ends. The CDR3 contains 17 residues. The CDR3 reads CASSDAPYRSSGNTIYF. The CDR3 DNA is TGTGCCAGCAGCGACGCCCCCTACAGGAGCTCTGGAAACACCATATATTTT.

V and J are TRBV4-3 and TRBJ1-5; TRBD1 is a possible D gene (5 bases). With 0 bases removed from V and 7 bases from J, the gap between germline ends came to 16 bases. This CDR3 spans 16 amino acids. The germline CDR1 and CDR2 sequences are LGHNA and YSLEER. In DNA form, the CDR3 reads TGCGCCAGCAGCCAAGATCTCGGGCAGGGAAGCCAGCCCCAGCATTTT. Translating gives CASSQDLGQGSQPQHF.

The V and J genes are TRBV5-4 and TRBJ2-5; TRBD2 agrees at 9 bases. This CDR3 is 16 amino acids long. Trimming at V came to 2 bases and at J to 5 bases, leaving 10 bases not matched to a gene. The germline CDR1 and CDR2 sequences are SGHNT and YYREEE (reference sequence). The CDR3: CASSFSPSGTGETQYF. The CDR3 nucleotides are TGTGCCAGCAGCTTTAGCCCTAGCGGGACGGGGGAGACCCAGTACTTC.

This clone appeared a single time. The chain couples TRBV10-3 to TRBJ1-1, with a weak D call TRBD1 (5 bases). The length of the CDR3 is 15 residues. V was clipped by 2 bases and J by 4 bases, with 14 bases between them. CDR1 and CDR2 from the germline V gene are ENHRY and SYGVKD. The CDR3 sequence: CAISERRERGTEAFF. Written as DNA, the CDR3 is TGTGCCATCAGTGAGCGGAGGGAGAGGGGCACTGAAGCTTTCTTT.

The chain carries TRBV7-9 and TRBJ2-1; maybe TRBD2 (5 bases). The CDR3 totals 15 residues. The V gene lost 6 bases and the J gene lost 9 bases, with 21 bases spanning the gap. Germline V lookup: CDR1 SEHNR, CDR2 FQNEAQ (reference sequence). CDR3 sequence: CASSSPGSVIGEQFF. CDR3 DNA: TGTGCCAGCAGTTCGCCGGGTAGCGTAATTGGTGAGCAGTTCTTC. Full variable domain (missing parts from reference TRBV7-9 and TRBJ2-1): DTGVSQNPRHKITKRGQNVTFRCDPISEHNRLYWYRQTLGQGPEFLTYFQNEAQLEKSRLLSDRFSAERPKGSFSTLEIQRTEQGDSAMYLCASSSPGSVIGEQFFGPGTRLTVL.

CDR3 sequence: CASSFKETQYF. CDR3 DNA sequence: TGTGCCAGCAGCTTTAAAGAGACCCAGTACTTC. The chain carries TRBV5-5 and TRBJ2-5; D remains ambiguous. The V gene lost 2 bases and the J gene lost 3 bases, with 2 bases spanning the gap. Germline lookup yields CDR1 SGHKS and CDR2 YYEKEE (reference sequence). The CDR3 length is 11 residues.